The rows below give T cell receptor beta chains drawn from one sample of a study of beta chain features in type 1 diabetes. The protocol was immunoSEQ multiplex PCR, while the TCRdb copy is restricted to in-frame clones and leaves out a portion. The data hold 200,000 to 300,000 clones, with approximately 14% observed a single time. What was sequenced was naive CD4+ T cells from blood. The receptors stem from a man between 25 and 39 years old with type 1 diabetes. The CDR3 runs from the conserved cysteine through the conserved F or W. Fields, in order: clone size, V gene, D gene, J gene, CDR3 DNA, CDR3 protein. A D gene is named only where the DNA matches it firmly. Clone size appears in some rows only: once, few, many, or a class for an expanded clone.

clone size: few; V gene: TRBV18; D gene: .; J gene: TRBJ2-3; CDR3 DNA: TGTGCCAGCTCACCAAGAGGGGATACGCAGTATTTT; CDR3 protein: CASSPRGDTQYF
clone size: few; V gene: TRBV15; D gene: TRBD2; J gene: TRBJ2-6; CDR3 DNA: TGTGCCACCAGCCATCAACTAGCGGGGGGGCCCGGGGCCAACGTCCTGACTTTC; CDR3 protein: CATSHQLAGGPGANVLTF
clone size: .; V gene: TRBV10-3; D gene: .; J gene: TRBJ1-5; CDR3 DNA: TGTGCCATCAGTGGTGACAGTAGCAATCAGCCCCAGCATTTT; CDR3 protein: CAISGDSSNQPQHF
clone size: few; V gene: TRBV4-1; D gene: .; J gene: TRBJ1-4; CDR3 DNA: TGCGCCAGCAGCCAAGTAATGGGAGCCGATAATGAAAAACTGTTTTTT; CDR3 protein: CASSQVMGADNEKLFF
clone size: .; V gene: TRBV5-1; D gene: TRBD1; J gene: TRBJ2-7; CDR3 DNA: TGCGCCAGCAGCAACACCGGGACAGGGGGCCACGAGCAGTACTTC; CDR3 protein: CASSNTGTGGHEQYF
clone size: .; V gene: TRBV30; D gene: TRBD1; J gene: TRBJ1-1; CDR3 DNA: TGTGCCTGGAGTGAAGGCCCAGGGGGCGGGAGAGCTGAAGCTTTCTTT; CDR3 protein: CAWSEGPGGGRAEAFF
clone size: few; V gene: TRBV29-1; D gene: .; J gene: TRBJ1-2; CDR3 DNA: TGCAGCGTTGACGGGACACACGGAAACTATGGCTACACCTTC; CDR3 protein: CSVDGTHGNYGYTF
clone size: few; V gene: TRBV9; D gene: TRBD1; J gene: TRBJ1-2; CDR3 DNA: TGTGCCAGCAGAAACCCAGGGGGGAACTATGGCTACACCTTC; CDR3 protein: CASRNPGGNYGYTF
clone size: few; V gene: TRBV2; D gene: .; J gene: TRBJ1-2; CDR3 DNA: TGTGCCAGCAGTGGGGCGGGGGTCTATGGCTACACCTTC; CDR3 protein: CASSGAGVYGYTF
clone size: .; V gene: TRBV5-1; D gene: TRBD2; J gene: TRBJ2-1; CDR3 DNA: TGCGCCAGCAGCCTTCTGACTAGCGGGAGGGCCAGGACCTACAATGAGCAGTTCTTC; CDR3 protein: CASSLLTSGRARTYNEQFF
clone size: few; V gene: TRBV7-9; D gene: .; J gene: TRBJ1-4; CDR3 DNA: TGTGCCAGCAGAGCCCAGGGTGAAAAACTGTTTTTT; CDR3 protein: CASRAQGEKLFF
clone size: .; V gene: TRBV14; D gene: .; J gene: TRBJ1-1; CDR3 DNA: TGTGCCAGCAGCCAAGATGGGCAGGGTTTGAACACTGAAGCTTTCTTT; CDR3 protein: CASSQDGQGLNTEAFF
clone size: .; V gene: TRBV2; D gene: TRBD1; J gene: TRBJ2-5; CDR3 DNA: TGTGCCAGCATTTTACAGGGGGAGACCCAGTACTTC; CDR3 protein: CASILQGETQYF
clone size: .; V gene: TRBV30; D gene: TRBD1; J gene: TRBJ1-2; CDR3 DNA: TGTGCCTGGAGTTCCACAGGGGGCGCAGGTGGCTACACCTTC; CDR3 protein: CAWSSTGGAGGYTF
clone size: .; V gene: TRBV11-2; D gene: TRBD1; J gene: TRBJ1-4; CDR3 DNA: TGTGCCAGCAGCCCGCAGACAGGGGGACTAGGTGATGAAAAACTGTTTTTT; CDR3 protein: CASSPQTGGLGDEKLFF
clone size: few; V gene: TRBV5-4; D gene: TRBD2; J gene: TRBJ2-7; CDR3 DNA: TGTGCCAGCAGCACCGGCGGGGGGCGGGAGCAGTACTTC; CDR3 protein: CASSTGGGREQYF
clone size: few; V gene: TRBV5-1; D gene: .; J gene: TRBJ1-1; CDR3 DNA: TGCGCCAGCAGCTTGAACAGGGCAAACACTGAAGCTTTCTTT; CDR3 protein: CASSLNRANTEAFF